This T cell receptor (beta chain) was recovered during a study of T cell changes during pregnancy in multiple sclerosis. Profiling relied on immunoSEQ multiplex PCR, and the TCRdb table lists in-frame clones only, not all of them. The sample holds over 45,000 clones, approximately 92% seen once. Trimming stripped 7 bases from V and 0 bases from J, with 7 bases between. This CDR3 comprises 12 residues. Germline loops: CDR1 LNHDA, CDR2 SQIVND (reference sequence). This clone showed up just once. This TCR was sampled from a female donor with multiple sclerosis, enrolled in a pregnancy study. The source material was peripheral blood, sampled in the third trimester of pregnancy. The rearrangement joins TRBV19 to TRBJ2-7; D unclear. In DNA form, the CDR3 reads TGTGCCAGTACCTCCCGCTCCTACGAGCAGTACTTC. It specifies CASTSRSYEQYF.